Sequencing of this TCR beta chain was carried out in a study of blood T cell repertoires in COVID-19. Study summary: Acute and convalescent COVID-19 samples came from the United States, Italy and Spain.

This table comes from immunoSEQ multiplex PCR, and its TCRdb copy is limited to in-frame clones, with some not included. There are roughly 330,000 clones in the sample; around 87% occur only once, and about 5.2% lies in the top ten. CDR3 length equals 17 residues. Trimming left V 0 bases short and J 3 bases short, with 14 bases between. Germline V CDR1 and CDR2: SGHTA, FQGNSA. This TCR was recovered from a woman under 40 who had recovered from COVID-19. The material sequenced was PBMCs or T cells enriched from blood (not recorded which). The chain employs TRBV7-2 and TRBJ2-2; weak D call: TRBD2 (5 bases). The CDR3 reads CASSLAARGRYTGELFF. The CDR3, as DNA: TGTGCCAGCAGCTTAGCCGCTCGGGGTCGGTACACCGGGGAGCTGTTTTTT.